This is a list of T cell receptor beta chains from one sample in a study of blood T cell repertoires in COVID-19. TCRdb's table, derived via immunoSEQ multiplex PCR, lists solely in-frame clones and lacks some. This table has over 150,000 clones, about three quarters appearing once. Source material: peripheral blood. These receptors originate from a woman aged 70-85 years with acute or convalescent COVID-19. The CDR3 runs from the conserved cysteine through the conserved F or W. The D gene is left open where the match is weak. Clone size is stated in some rows and not others, as once, few, many or a class when expanded.

J gene: TRBJ2-3
V gene: TRBV30
D gene: TRBD2
clone size: NA
CDR3 DNA: TGTGCCTGGACACGCGGACTAGCGGGCAACACAGATACGCAGTATTTT
CDR3 protein: CAWTRGLAGNTDTQYF

J gene: TRBJ2-6
V gene: TRBV6-6
D gene: TRBD1
clone size: NA
CDR3 DNA: TGTGCCAGCAGTCAAACGACAGGGGGCGGTTTTGGGGCCAACGTCCTGACTTTC
CDR3 protein: CASSQTTGGGFGANVLTF

J gene: TRBJ1-3
V gene: TRBV9
D gene: NA
clone size: NA
CDR3 DNA: TGTGCCAGCAGCGTAGCTTTGAGTTCTGGAAACACCATATATTTT
CDR3 protein: CASSVALSSGNTIYF

J gene: TRBJ1-5
V gene: TRBV5-1
D gene: TRBD1
clone size: NA
CDR3 DNA: TGCGCCAGCAGCTTGGACCCCGGGACAGGGGTTCAGCCCCAGCATTTT
CDR3 protein: CASSLDPGTGVQPQHF

J gene: TRBJ1-5
V gene: TRBV30
D gene: TRBD1
clone size: NA
CDR3 DNA: TGTGCCTGGTCGACAGGGGGCAATCAGCCCCAGCATTTT
CDR3 protein: CAWSTGGNQPQHF

J gene: TRBJ2-7
V gene: TRBV7-9
D gene: NA
clone size: medium-sized
CDR3 DNA: TGTGCCAGCAGCTTAGGCGCGGCAGGGGATCTCTACGAGCAGTACTTC
CDR3 protein: CASSLGAAGDLYEQYF

J gene: TRBJ1-1
V gene: TRBV2
D gene: NA
clone size: NA
CDR3 DNA: TGTGCCAGCAGTCAACAGGTAAACACTGAAGCTTTCTTT
CDR3 protein: CASSQQVNTEAFF

J gene: TRBJ2-1
V gene: TRBV6-5
D gene: TRBD2
clone size: NA
CDR3 DNA: TGTGCCAGCAGGAGCTCGGGTAGCGGGAGGAATGAGCAGTTCTTC
CDR3 protein: CASRSSGSGRNEQFF

J gene: TRBJ2-7
V gene: TRBV29-1
D gene: NA
clone size: NA
CDR3 DNA: TGCAGCGTTGGACGAACTCCACGGGGGGAGCAGTACTTC
CDR3 protein: CSVGRTPRGEQYF

J gene: TRBJ2-1
V gene: TRBV2
D gene: TRBD1
clone size: NA
CDR3 DNA: TGTGCCAGCAGTCGACAGGGGGTCGGCAATGAGCAGTTCTTC
CDR3 protein: CASSRQGVGNEQFF

J gene: TRBJ2-5
V gene: TRBV10-2
D gene: NA
clone size: NA
CDR3 DNA: TGCGCCAGCAGCGAGGACTGGCTCCAAGAGACCCAGTACTTC
CDR3 protein: CASSEDWLQETQYF

J gene: TRBJ2-7
V gene: TRBV11-2
D gene: TRBD2
clone size: NA
CDR3 DNA: TGTGCCAGCAGCTTACGGGTTGCCGGGGGGTCCTACGAGCAGTACTTC
CDR3 protein: CASSLRVAGGSYEQYF

J gene: TRBJ2-5
V gene: TRBV5-1
D gene: NA
clone size: once
CDR3 DNA: TGCGCCAGCAGCTTGGCCGGCAGGGAAGGAGAGACCCAGTACTTC
CDR3 protein: CASSLAGREGETQYF

J gene: TRBJ2-3
V gene: TRBV27
D gene: NA
clone size: NA
CDR3 DNA: TGTGCCAGCAGTCCCTGGACAGTCGGGGCAGATACGCAGTATTTT
CDR3 protein: CASSPWTVGADTQYF

J gene: TRBJ2-1
V gene: TRBV11-2
D gene: TRBD2
clone size: NA
CDR3 DNA: TGTGCCAGCAGCCGGACTAGCGGGCAGTCCTACAATGAGCAGTTCTTC
CDR3 protein: CASSRTSGQSYNEQFF

J gene: TRBJ2-2
V gene: TRBV9
D gene: TRBD2
clone size: NA
CDR3 DNA: TGTGCCAGCAGCGTAGGGGCCGCGGGAGGGTCCGGGGAGCTGTTTTTT
CDR3 protein: CASSVGAAGGSGELFF

J gene: TRBJ2-1
V gene: TRBV2
D gene: TRBD1
clone size: NA
CDR3 DNA: TGTGCCAGCAGAATGGGACAGGGACTGGATGAGCAGTTCTTC
CDR3 protein: CASRMGQGLDEQFF

J gene: TRBJ2-3
V gene: TRBV7-2
D gene: TRBD2
clone size: NA
CDR3 DNA: TGTGCCAGCAGCTCTGGACTAGCGGGAGCTACGCAGTATTTT
CDR3 protein: CASSSGLAGATQYF

J gene: TRBJ2-5
V gene: TRBV30
D gene: NA
clone size: NA
CDR3 DNA: TGTGCCTGGAGTCGAGGGAAGCAAGAGACCCAGTACTTC
CDR3 protein: CAWSRGKQETQYF

J gene: TRBJ2-1
V gene: TRBV7-2
D gene: NA
clone size: NA
CDR3 DNA: TGTGCCAGCAGCTCCCGGAGACTAGAATACAATGAGCAGTTCTTC
CDR3 protein: CASSSRRLEYNEQFF

J gene: TRBJ1-5
V gene: TRBV2
D gene: NA
clone size: NA
CDR3 DNA: TGTGCCAGCAGGAAGACAGATAATAGCAATCAGCCCCAGCATTTT
CDR3 protein: CASRKTDNSNQPQHF

J gene: TRBJ2-3
V gene: TRBV2
D gene: NA
clone size: once
CDR3 DNA: TGTGCCAGCTCCCGGAACAGGGGCACAGATACGCAGTATTTT
CDR3 protein: CASSRNRGTDTQYF

J gene: TRBJ2-2
V gene: TRBV3-1/TRBV3-2
D gene: TRBD2
clone size: NA
CDR3 DNA: TGTGCCAGCAGCCAAGGCCCGGGACTAGCTCGCACCGGGGAGCTGTTTTTT
CDR3 protein: CASSQGPGLARTGELFF

J gene: TRBJ2-5
V gene: TRBV5-4
D gene: TRBD1
clone size: NA
CDR3 DNA: TGTGCCAGCAGCCCAAGAGGAGGTGGGGACAGCGGTTTGGAGACCCAGTACTTC
CDR3 protein: CASSPRGGGDSGLETQYF

J gene: TRBJ2-3
V gene: TRBV20-1
D gene: NA
clone size: NA
CDR3 DNA: TGCAGTGCTAGTAGTAGGGGGAGGGGCACAGATACGCAGTATTTT
CDR3 protein: CSASSRGRGTDTQYF

J gene: TRBJ2-1
V gene: TRBV9
D gene: TRBD2
clone size: NA
CDR3 DNA: TGTGCCAGCAGCGTTATAGCGGGAGAGGCGGTGCAGTTCTTC
CDR3 protein: CASSVIAGEAVQFF

J gene: TRBJ2-5
V gene: TRBV15
D gene: NA
clone size: NA
CDR3 DNA: TGTGCCACCAGCAGTGGGGCGGGGCCTGAAGAGACCCAGTACTTC
CDR3 protein: CATSSGAGPEETQYF

J gene: TRBJ2-7
V gene: TRBV10-2
D gene: TRBD2
clone size: NA
CDR3 DNA: TGCGCCAGCAGTGAAAAAGCGGGAGGGCAATACGAGCAGTACTTC
CDR3 protein: CASSEKAGGQYEQYF

J gene: TRBJ2-3
V gene: TRBV18
D gene: NA
clone size: few
CDR3 DNA: TGTGCCAGCTCACCAACGGCAGGAATGGGAGATACGCAGTATTTT
CDR3 protein: CASSPTAGMGDTQYF

J gene: TRBJ2-5
V gene: TRBV24-1
D gene: TRBD1
clone size: NA
CDR3 DNA: TGTGCCATATGGGACAGGGTGTTTAGAGAGACCCAGTACTTC
CDR3 protein: CAIWDRVFRETQYF

J gene: TRBJ2-2
V gene: TRBV6-6
D gene: TRBD1
clone size: NA
CDR3 DNA: TGTGCCAGCAGTAAAATTACAGGGGACACCGGGGAGCTGTTTTTT
CDR3 protein: CASSKITGDTGELFF

J gene: TRBJ1-1
V gene: TRBV6-6
D gene: NA
clone size: few
CDR3 DNA: TGTGCCAGCAGTTACTCGCTAGAGAACACTGAAGCTTTCTTT
CDR3 protein: CASSYSLENTEAFF

J gene: TRBJ1-1
V gene: TRBV6-5
D gene: TRBD1
clone size: NA
CDR3 DNA: TGTGCCAGCAGTTCCTCACTAGGGACAGGGGGCACTGAAGCTTTCTTT
CDR3 protein: CASSSSLGTGGTEAFF

J gene: TRBJ1-2
V gene: TRBV2
D gene: NA
clone size: few
CDR3 DNA: TGTGCCAGCAAGCCGGTTGTGGTTAACTATGGCTACACCTTC
CDR3 protein: CASKPVVVNYGYTF

J gene: TRBJ2-1
V gene: TRBV7-8
D gene: TRBD2
clone size: NA
CDR3 DNA: TGTGCCAGCAGCTTACTAGCGGGGACCTCCTACAATGAGCAGTTCTTC
CDR3 protein: CASSLLAGTSYNEQFF

J gene: TRBJ1-1
V gene: TRBV18
D gene: NA
clone size: once
CDR3 DNA: TGTGCCAGCTCACCACAACAGGGTCCCAACACTGAAGCTTTCTTT
CDR3 protein: CASSPQQGPNTEAFF

J gene: TRBJ2-2
V gene: TRBV27
D gene: TRBD1
clone size: NA
CDR3 DNA: TGTGCCAGCAGTTTACGTAGGGGGCTCGGGGAGCTGTTTTTT
CDR3 protein: CASSLRRGLGELFF

J gene: TRBJ1-6
V gene: TRBV6-4
D gene: TRBD1
clone size: NA
CDR3 DNA: TGTGCCAGCAGTGACCCGATTAGGGGGCGGTCACCCCTCCACTTT
CDR3 protein: CASSDPIRGRSPLHF

J gene: TRBJ1-2
V gene: TRBV6-1
D gene: TRBD1
clone size: NA
CDR3 DNA: TGTGCCAGCAGTGAATTACAGGGGGCGGAAAGTGGCTACACCTTC
CDR3 protein: CASSELQGAESGYTF

J gene: TRBJ2-7
V gene: TRBV4-1
D gene: NA
clone size: NA
CDR3 DNA: TGCGCCAGCAGCCAAGAGATAAGTGGACTCTACGAGCAGTACTTC
CDR3 protein: CASSQEISGLYEQYF

J gene: TRBJ2-1
V gene: TRBV18
D gene: TRBD2
clone size: NA
CDR3 DNA: TGTGCCAGCTCTTTTAGCGGGAGGTACAATGAGCAGTTCTTC
CDR3 protein: CASSFSGRYNEQFF

J gene: TRBJ1-1
V gene: TRBV2
D gene: NA
clone size: NA
CDR3 DNA: TGTGCCAGCAGCGTACAGGGCCTCTTGAACACTGAAGCTTTCTTT
CDR3 protein: CASSVQGLLNTEAFF

J gene: TRBJ2-2
V gene: TRBV23-1
D gene: TRBD1
clone size: NA
CDR3 DNA: TGCGCCAGCAGTCAATATTTTGGGGACAGGGAGAGGGGGAAAAACACCGGGGAGCTGTTTTTT
CDR3 protein: CASSQYFGDRERGKNTGELFF

J gene: TRBJ2-5
V gene: TRBV5-1
D gene: TRBD2
clone size: NA
CDR3 DNA: TGCGCCAGCAGCCTAACTCCGGGAGCGGGAGGGACCGAGACCCAGTACTTC
CDR3 protein: CASSLTPGAGGTETQYF

J gene: TRBJ2-1
V gene: TRBV10-2
D gene: TRBD1
clone size: NA
CDR3 DNA: TGCGCCAGCAGTGGGGTGACAGGGGCCGCCCGAAATGAGCAGTTCTTC
CDR3 protein: CASSGVTGAARNEQFF

J gene: TRBJ2-7
V gene: TRBV14
D gene: NA
clone size: NA
CDR3 DNA: TGTGCCAGCAGCCAAGATAGACAGCCCTACGAGCAGTACTTC
CDR3 protein: CASSQDRQPYEQYF

J gene: TRBJ2-7
V gene: TRBV6-5
D gene: NA
clone size: NA
CDR3 DNA: TGTGCCAGCAGTCTCGGACAGATGAGCTCCTACGAGCAGTACTTC
CDR3 protein: CASSLGQMSSYEQYF

J gene: TRBJ1-2
V gene: TRBV5-1
D gene: NA
clone size: NA
CDR3 DNA: TGCGCCAGCAGCTTGGACAGGGCCTATGGCTACACCTTC
CDR3 protein: CASSLDRAYGYTF

J gene: TRBJ1-1
V gene: TRBV20-1
D gene: TRBD1
clone size: NA
CDR3 DNA: TGCAGTGCTAGTGCGGGACAGGGGGATACTGAAGCTTTCTTT
CDR3 protein: CSASAGQGDTEAFF

J gene: TRBJ2-3
V gene: TRBV4-2
D gene: TRBD2
clone size: NA
CDR3 DNA: TGTGCCAGCAGCCAAAATAGACTAGCGGGAGATACGCAGTATTTT
CDR3 protein: CASSQNRLAGDTQYF